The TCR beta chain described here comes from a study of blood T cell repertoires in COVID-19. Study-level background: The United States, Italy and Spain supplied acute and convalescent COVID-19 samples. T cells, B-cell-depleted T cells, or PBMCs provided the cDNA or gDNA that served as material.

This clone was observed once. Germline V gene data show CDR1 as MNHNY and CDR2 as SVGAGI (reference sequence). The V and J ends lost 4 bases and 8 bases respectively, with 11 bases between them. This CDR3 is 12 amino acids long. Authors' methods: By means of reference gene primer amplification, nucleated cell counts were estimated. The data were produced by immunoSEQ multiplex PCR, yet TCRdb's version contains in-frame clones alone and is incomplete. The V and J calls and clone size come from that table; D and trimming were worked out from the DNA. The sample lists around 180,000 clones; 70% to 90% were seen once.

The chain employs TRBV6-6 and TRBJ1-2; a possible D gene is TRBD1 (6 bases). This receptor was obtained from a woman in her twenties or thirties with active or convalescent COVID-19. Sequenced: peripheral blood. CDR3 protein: CASSSTGWGYTF. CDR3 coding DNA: TGTGCCAGCAGTTCTACAGGGTGGGGCTACACCTTC.